The 20 T cell receptor beta chains in this list originate from one sample, sequenced in a study of T cell responses to AZD1222 COVID-19 vaccine. Using immunoSEQ multiplex PCR, the repertoire was profiled, and TCRdb retains in-frame clones only, with some absent. The table shows about 94,000 clones, with roughly 88% occurring only once. The sequencing here drew on peripheral blood, taken 28 days after the second AZD1222 dose. Receptors were obtained from an adult who received the AZD1222 COVID-19 vaccine.

The chain couples TRBV6-5 to TRBJ1-2; D is perhaps TRBD1 (5 bases). This CDR3 has 12 residues. Germline assignment: CDR1 MNHEY and CDR2 SVGAGI. Between the trimmed V and J ends, which lost 6 bases and 4 bases, there was a span of 9 bases. The CDR3 here is CASRGEIYGYTF. The CDR3 DNA follows: TGTGCCAGCAGGGGGGAAATCTATGGCTACACCTTC.

The chain is built from TRBV4-3 and TRBJ1-2; 8 bases line up with TRBD1. V lost 0 bases to trimming and J lost 8 bases; unmatched junction nucleotides: 8. The germline gives CDR1 LGHNA, CDR2 YSLEER. This CDR3 spans 15 amino acids. The CDR3 DNA reads as TGCGCCAGCAGCCAAGATCGGACAGGGATTAAGGGCTACACCTTC. Encoded protein: CASSQDRTGIKGYTF.

The genes are TRBV7-2 and TRBJ2-1; no clear D gene. V was cut by 2 bases and J by 9 bases, with 8 bases left in between. CDR1 SGHTA and CDR2 FQGNSA come from the germline V gene. CDR3 length: 12 amino acids. CDR3 residues: CASSLSQSEQFF. DNA for the CDR3: TGTGCCAGCAGCTTAAGCCAGAGTGAGCAGTTCTTC. Full variable domain (outside the CDR3, taken from reference TRBV7-2 and TRBJ2-1): GAGVSQSPSNKVTEKGKDVELRCDPISGHTALYWYRQSLGQGLEFLIYFQGNSAPDKSGLPSDRFSAERTGGSVSTLTIQRTQQEDSAVYLCASSLSQSEQFFGPGTRLTVL.

As DNA, the CDR3 is TGTGCCAGTAGCCTGGGACAGGGGGGATATAGCAATCAGCCCCAGCATTTT. Translating it yields CASSLGQGGYSNQPQHF. V is TRBV19 and J is TRBJ1-5, with 11 bases aligning to TRBD1. With 6 bases clipped from V and 0 bases from J, the junction kept 7 bases outside the gene matches. CDR1 LNHDA and CDR2 SQIVND come from the germline V gene (reference sequence). The CDR3 sequence is 17 residues long.

J is TRBJ1-6 and V is TRBV6-4; D is ambiguous. There are 14 residues in the CDR3. V lost 7 bases and J 10 bases, leaving 17 bases between the germline ends. Germline CDR1 and CDR2: MRHNA and SNTAGT. This CDR3 is CASKADTGRSPLHF. DNA for the CDR3: TGTGCCAGCAAGGCAGACACGGGGAGGTCACCCCTCCACTTT.

This sequence joins TRBV11-3 and TRBJ1-2; the D gene is possibly TRBD1 (5 bases). CDR3 length: 13 residues. Germline assignment: CDR1 SGHNT and CDR2 YENEEA. Trimming took 7 bases from V and 5 from J, leaving 14 bases between them. The CDR3 loop is CASNQGPGYGYTF. The CDR3 coding sequence is TGTGCCAGCAACCAGGGACCTGGATATGGCTACACCTTC. Using reference TRBV11-3 and TRBJ1-2 for the parts outside the CDR3, the full variable domain is EAGVVQSPRYKIIEKKQPVAFWCNPISGHNTLYWYLQNLGQGPELLIRYENEEAVDDSQLPKDRFSAERLKGVDSTLKIQPAELGDSAVYLCASNQGPGYGYTFGSGTRLTVV.

The V gene is TRBV3-1 (or the pseudogene TRBV3-2), the J gene TRBJ2-3, with 8 bases identical to TRBD1. CDR3 length: 15 amino acids. The V gene end was trimmed by 1 base and the J gene end by 4 bases; junction bases not matched to a gene: 4. Germline V lookup: CDR1 LGHDT, CDR2 YNNKEL (reference sequence). CDR3 sequence reads: CASSQGTGWSDTQYF. As DNA, the CDR3 is TGTGCCAGCAGCCAAGGGACAGGGTGGTCAGATACGCAGTATTTT.

V is TRBV5-4 and J is TRBJ1-1, with 12 bases matching TRBD1. Germline loops: CDR1 SGHNT, CDR2 YYREEE (reference sequence). The CDR3 spans 15 residues. V shed 4 bases and J 5 bases; nucleotides not matched to a gene: 6. The CDR3 sequence is CASSQGQGAKTEAFF. In DNA, the CDR3 is TGTGCCAGCAGCCAGGGACAGGGGGCTAAGACTGAAGCTTTCTTT.

This clone was seen many times. Other DNA sequences within the sample encode an identical CDR3. The chain carries TRBV25-1 and TRBJ2-1; D is possibly TRBD2 (5 bases). CDR3 length: 12 residues. CDR1 MGHDK and CDR2 SYGVNS come from the germline V gene. V was pared by 2 bases and J by 9 bases, with 8 bases between. The CDR3 DNA follows: TGTGCCAGCAGTGAACCCGGGATTGAGCAGTTCTTC. This encodes CASSEPGIEQFF.

This clone has only a few counts. The chain links TRBV6-4 to TRBJ2-1; TRBD2 matches 7 bases. This CDR3 has 15 amino acids. V trimming: 4 bases; J trimming: 5 bases; junction bases outside the gene matches: 8. The V gene's germline CDR1 is MRHNA and CDR2 SNTAGT. The CDR3 protein is CASSGESSGHNEQFF. In DNA form, the CDR3 reads TGTGCCAGCAGTGGGGAGTCTAGCGGACACAATGAGCAGTTCTTC.

The chain has TRBV15 and TRBJ1-2; D is possibly TRBD1 (6 bases). V was pared by 3 bases and J by 4 bases, with 15 bases between. Germline V gene sequence: CDR1 LNHNV, CDR2 YYDKDF (reference sequence). This CDR3 spans 15 amino acids. The CDR3 DNA is TGTGCCACCAGCAGCGGTGCGGACAGTACCTATGGCTACACCTTC. This sequence encodes CATSSGADSTYGYTF.

J is TRBJ2-5 and V is TRBV5-1; D gene unclear. This CDR3 has 15 residues. The germline V and J ends were trimmed by 0 bases and 4 bases, with 13 bases remaining between them. The germline V gene has CDR1 SGHRS and CDR2 YFSETQ. The CDR3 is CASSLEYPDLETQYF. The CDR3 DNA reads TGCGCCAGCAGCTTGGAATACCCAGACCTAGAGACCCAGTACTTC.

This chain uses TRBV9 with TRBJ1-2, with a possible D match to TRBD1 (6 bases). Germline V CDR1 and CDR2: SGDLS, YYNGEE. This CDR3 is 14 amino acids long. V was cut by 3 bases and J by 3 bases, with 12 bases left in between. Here the CDR3 reads CASSGQGSDYGYTF. DNA for the CDR3: TGTGCCAGCAGCGGGCAGGGGTCTGACTATGGCTACACCTTC. The whole variable domain, remainder taken from reference TRBV9 and TRBJ1-2, is DSGVTQTPKHLITATGQRVTLRCSPRSGDLSVYWYQQSLDQGLQFLIQYYNGEERAKGNILERFSAQQFPDLHSELNLSSLELGDSALYFCASSGQGSDYGYTFGSGTRLTVV.

The genes are TRBV27 and TRBJ1-5; D remains ambiguous. Germline CDR1 is MNHEY and CDR2 is SMNVEV (reference sequence). CDR3 length: 13 residues. Trimming cost V 2 bases and J 4 bases, with 6 bases left between them. For the CDR3, the DNA is TGTGCCAGCAGTTTAACGCCAAATCAGCCCCAGCATTTT. Amino acids: CASSLTPNQPQHF.

The V call is TRBV28, the J call TRBJ2-2, with 10 bases lining up with TRBD1. The V and J ends lost 5 bases and 5 bases, in that order; junction bases with no gene match: 5. The CDR3 contains 15 residues. The germline V gene encodes CDR1 MDHEN and CDR2 SYDVKM. The DNA for the CDR3 is TGTGCCAGCAGTCTGGGGACAGGGGAAACCGGGGAGCTGTTTTTT. It is translated as CASSLGTGETGELFF. Variable domain in full (rest from reference TRBV28 and TRBJ2-2): DVKVTQSSRYLVKRTGEKVFLECVQDMDHENMFWYRQDPGLGLRLIYFSYDVKMKEKGDIPEGYSVSREKKERFSLILESASTNQTSMYLCASSLGTGETGELFFGEGSRLTVL.

The rearrangement uses TRBV15 and TRBJ1-3; the match to TRBD1 covers 8 bases. Trimming removed 7 bases from V and 3 bases from J; junction bases left unmatched: 8. Germline lookup yields CDR1 LNHNV and CDR2 YYDKDF (reference sequence). The CDR3 contains 15 residues. The chain's CDR3 is CATKVDRGIGNTIYF. CDR3 sequence (DNA): TGTGCCACCAAGGTAGACAGGGGTATTGGAAACACCATATATTTT.

This clone showed up just a few times. The chain employs TRBV2 and TRBJ1-6; D may be TRBD1 (6 bases). CDR3 size: 17 residues. V was trimmed by 4 bases and J by 0 bases, leaving 13 bases between them. The germline gives CDR1 SNHLY, CDR2 FYNNEI. CDR3 protein: CASSAIPTGSYNSPLHF. DNA of the CDR3: TGTGCCAGCAGTGCCATCCCGACAGGCTCCTATAATTCACCCCTCCACTTT.

The chain has TRBV5-4 and TRBJ1-5, with 8 bases matching TRBD1. From germline, CDR1 is SGHNT and CDR2 YYREEE (reference sequence). The V segment lost 4 bases and the J segment 4 bases; nucleotides outside the gene matches: 7. The CDR3 loop spans 15 amino acids. DNA of the CDR3: TGTGCCAGCAGCGTTGGGACAGGCTTAAATCAGCCCCAGCATTTT. Protein sequence: CASSVGTGLNQPQHF.

The chain carries TRBV19 and TRBJ2-7; 8 bases match TRBD2. The V segment lost 4 bases and the J segment 4 bases; nucleotides outside the gene matches: 9. The germline CDR1 and CDR2 sequences are LNHDA and SQIVND (reference sequence). This CDR3 spans 15 amino acids. CDR3 loop: CASSTVGGAAYEQYF. CDR3 DNA: TGTGCCAGTAGTACCGTCGGGGGGGCGGCGTACGAGCAGTACTTC.

V usage is TRBV5-4 and J usage is TRBJ2-2; D uncertain. This CDR3 contains 15 residues. V dropped 0 bases and J dropped 4 bases, with 10 bases sitting between them. Germline CDR1 and CDR2: SGHNT and YYREEE (reference sequence). The CDR3 DNA is TGTGCCAGCAGCTTGGTCGACACTTCCACCGGGGAGCTGTTTTTT. The encoded protein is CASSLVDTSTGELFF. Drawing the rest from reference TRBV5-4 and TRBJ2-2, the complete variable domain is ETGVTQSPTHLIKTRGQQVTLRCSSQSGHNTVSWYQQALGQGPQFIFQYYREEENGRGNFPPRFSGLQFPNYSSELNVNALELDDSALYLCASSLVDTSTGELFFGEGSRLTVL.